Listed here are 14 T cell receptor beta chains from one sample, sequenced in a study of vaccination and CD4 T cells after COVID-19. These TCRs are of unknown antigen specificity. Scientists ran DNA taken from cultured CD4+ T cells through the Oncomine TCR Beta short-read assay for sequencing. Via MiXCR, TCRdb re-called the PCR reads, giving one row per CDR3 protein. The data hold under 15,000 distinct CDR3 sequences, with about 74% observed a single time. Treatment noted: roughly nine-day PBMC culture with coronavirus spike peptide pools or control peptides (ViraFEST assay). Material: CD4+ T cells from blood, cultured in vitro. These receptors all stem from a human donor who had recovered from COVID-19.

This sequence joins TRBV19 and TRBJ1-1, with D tentatively TRBD1 (6 bases). Germline-derived CDR1 and CDR2 are LNHDA and SQIVND (reference sequence). This CDR3 is 14 amino acids long. V was cut by 9 bases and J by 3 bases, with 17 bases left in between. The CDR3 sequence is CASGDRKSHTEAFF. CDR3 nucleotides: TGTGCCAGCGGAGACAGGAAAAGCCACACTGAAGCTTTCTTT.

The chain employs TRBV7-2 and TRBJ2-5, with D perhaps TRBD1 or TRBD2 (6 bases each). Germline CDR1 SGHTA, CDR2 FQGNSA. CDR3 length equals 16 residues. V was shortened by 5 bases and J by 4 bases, with 20 bases between the two germline ends. DNA for the CDR3: TGTGCCAGCAGCCACGGGGGCCGGGTGTCTGTAGAGACCCAGTACTTC. It specifies CASSHGGRVSVETQYF.

This clonotype came up once. The chain recombines TRBV20-1 with TRBJ2-3; 8 bases agree with TRBD1. The junction had 4 bases not matched to a gene; V was cut back by 4 bases and J by 1 base. In germline, CDR1 is DFQATT, CDR2 SNEGSKA (reference sequence). This CDR3 contains 14 residues. This CDR3 reads CSATQGAGTDTQYF. In DNA, the CDR3 is TGCAGTGCTACTCAGGGGGCAGGCACAGATACGCAGTATTTT.

This clonotype was seen only a few times. The V gene is TRBV6-2 or TRBV6-3, the J gene TRBJ1-1; a possible D gene is TRBD1 (6 bases). Germline-derived CDR1 and CDR2 are MNHEY and SVGEGT. V lost 0 bases and J lost 2, with 10 bases in between. CDR3 size: 15 residues. The CDR3 DNA is TGTGCCAGCAGTTACTCGAAGGGGGGAAACACTGAAGCTTTCTTT. Translated: CASSYSKGGNTEAFF.

Only one count was recorded for this clonotype. The CDR3 loop reads CASRNLKTGGLDGYTF. DNA for the CDR3: TGTGCCAGCAGAAACCTTAAAACAGGGGGGTTGGATGGCTACACCTTC. The chain uses TRBV28 and TRBJ1-2; 8 bases align to TRBD1. The CDR3 contains 16 residues. V lost 6 bases, J lost 6 bases, and 15 bases stayed unmatched. Germline values: CDR1 MDHEN, CDR2 SYDVKM.

This chain connects TRBV7-9 to TRBJ1-6; 9 nucleotides agree with TRBD1. The germline V gene has CDR1 SEHNR and CDR2 FQNEAQ (reference sequence). The CDR3 contains 16 residues. J gave up 10 bases and V 2 bases, and 9 bases lay outside the gene matches. The CDR3 DNA is TGTGCCAGCAGCTTATTGAGGACAGGGGTATCCTCACCCCTCCACTTT. Translation gives CASSLLRTGVSSPLHF.

The V and J genes are TRBV6-1 and TRBJ2-5, with a weak D call TRBD2 (5 bases). This CDR3 spans 11 amino acids. Between the trimmed V and J ends, which lost 8 bases and 7 bases, there was a span of 11 bases. The V gene's germline CDR1 is MNHNS and CDR2 SASEGT. CDR3: CASETRGTQYF. The CDR3, as DNA: TGTGCCAGCGAAACACGGGGGACCCAGTACTTC.

The gene calls are TRBV2 and TRBJ2-5; D possibly corresponds to TRBD1 (6 bases). With 6 bases removed from V and 2 bases from J, the gap between germline ends came to 10 bases. Per the germline V gene, CDR1 is SNHLY and CDR2 is FYNNEI. The CDR3 contains 13 residues. The CDR3: CASRRTEQETQYF. The CDR3, as DNA: TGTGCCAGCAGGAGGACAGAACAAGAGACCCAGTACTTC.

The V gene is TRBV28, the J gene TRBJ2-3; maybe TRBD2 (6 bases). Trimming removed 3 bases from V and 0 bases from J, with 10 bases in between. Germline assignment: CDR1 MDHEN and CDR2 SYDVKM. This CDR3 contains 15 residues. The CDR3 bases are TGTGCCAGCAGTTTCGGGGGTGCTAGCACAGATACGCAGTATTTT. It encodes CASSFGGASTDTQYF.

V is TRBV19 and J is TRBJ2-5, with D hard to call. The CDR3 runs to 14 residues. V lost 1 base, J lost 2 bases, and 8 bases lay in between. Germline lookup yields CDR1 LNHDA and CDR2 SQIVND (reference sequence). The CDR3 DNA sequence: TGTGCCAGTAGTATAGGTACCCCACAAGAGACCCAGTACTTC. Its protein is CASSIGTPQETQYF. The whole variable domain, filled in from reference TRBV19 and TRBJ2-5, reads DGGITQSPKYLFRKEGQNVTLSCEQNLNHDAMYWYRQDPGQGLRLIYYSQIVNDFQKGDIAEGYSVSREKKESFPLTVTSAQKNPTAFYLCASSIGTPQETQYFGPGTRLLVL.

The chain is built from TRBV20-1 and TRBJ2-3; 9 nucleotides agree with TRBD2. The CDR3 runs to 16 residues. V dropped 5 bases and J dropped 6; count of bases not matched to a gene: 15. In germline, CDR1 is DFQATT, CDR2 SNEGSKA (reference sequence). Written as DNA, the CDR3 is TGCAGTGCTCCGGCGGGGGCGGGAGGGTTAAGGGATACGCAGTATTTT. Its protein product is CSAPAGAGGLRDTQYF.

This chain joins TRBV20-1 and TRBJ1-1, with D perhaps matching TRBD1 (5 bases). Germline-derived CDR1 and CDR2 are DFQATT and SNEGSKA (reference sequence). The CDR3 has 14 amino acids. V lost 2 bases and J lost 0, with 10 bases in between. The DNA for the CDR3 is TGCAGTGCTAGAACAGGTCGCATGAACACTGAAGCTTTCTTT. Translating it yields CSARTGRMNTEAFF.

The V gene is TRBV19, the J gene TRBJ2-3; TRBD2 agrees at 15 bases. CDR1 is LNHDA and CDR2 is SQIVND in the germline V gene (reference sequence). The CDR3 totals 15 residues. Trimming cost V 5 bases and J 5 bases; bases outside gene matches: 2. DNA of the CDR3: TGTGCCAGTAGTGGACTAGCGGGAGGGGAAGATACGCAGTATTTT. This translates into CASSGLAGGEDTQYF.

This clonotype was counted between two and nine times. The rearrangement uses TRBV20-1 and TRBJ2-5, with 10 positions matching TRBD1. In germline, CDR1 is DFQATT, CDR2 SNEGSKA (reference sequence). CDR3 size: 13 residues. V lost 5 bases and J lost 2; bases outside the gene matches: 2. CDR3 in amino acids: CSAAGQGQETQYF. In DNA form, the CDR3 reads TGCAGTGCTGCGGGACAGGGGCAAGAGACCCAGTACTTC.